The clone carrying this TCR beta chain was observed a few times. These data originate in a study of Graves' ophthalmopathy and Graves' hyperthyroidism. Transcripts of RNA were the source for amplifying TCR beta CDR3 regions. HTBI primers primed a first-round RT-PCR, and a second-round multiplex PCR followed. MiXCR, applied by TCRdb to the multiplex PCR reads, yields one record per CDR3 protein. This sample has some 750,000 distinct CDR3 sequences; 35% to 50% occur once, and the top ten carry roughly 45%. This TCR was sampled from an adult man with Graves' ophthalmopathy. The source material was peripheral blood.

The CDR3 bases are TGTGCCAGCAGTTTAACGGGGTTACAGCCCCAGCATTTT. Encoded protein: CASSLTGLQPQHF. The chain recombines TRBV12-3 or TRBV12-4 with TRBJ1-5, with D unclear. This CDR3 spans 13 amino acids. The V end lost 2 bases, the J end lost 7 bases, and 9 bases lay between the germline ends.